A single sample is the source of the 10 T cell receptor beta chains below, sequenced in a study of blood T cell repertoires in COVID-19 (dated by TCRdb to the early 2020s). The library was produced with the immunoSEQ multiplex PCR assay. The source is immuneACCESS, and TCRdb retained only in-frame sequences with V and J called. Part of the clones is not carried over; for the studies checked, unresolved V genes explain less than half of this, and the remainder is unexplained. The sample table lists under 150,000 clones, over 75% of them with a count of one. In total, the top ten clones hold 3.9% of the sample. The sequencing sample was made of PBMCs or T cells enriched from blood (not recorded which). The receptors here all came from a man in his fifties or sixties in a cohort exposed to, infected with or recovered from COVID-19 (not recorded which).

This clone has only a few counts. This chain links TRBV23-1 with TRBJ1-2, with TRBD1 as a possible D gene (6 bases). TRBV23-1 is an ORF for which the function is uncertain. CDR3 length equals 15 residues. V lost 4 bases and J lost 1, with 13 bases in between. Written as DNA, the CDR3 is TGCGCCAGCAGTCTTCGGACAGAGAATAACTATGGCTACACCTTC. Translating gives CASSLRTENNYGYTF.

This chain joins TRBV6-2 or TRBV6-3 and TRBJ1-1; 11 bases are a match to TRBD1. The CDR3 is 17 residues long. The ends lost 6 bases at V and 0 bases at J; junction bases unmatched: 9. CDR1 and CDR2 (germline): MNHEY, SVGEGT. The CDR3 protein is CASSIGTGGLMNTEAFF. The CDR3 nucleotides read TGTGCCAGCAGCATCGGGACAGGGGGTCTCATGAACACTGAAGCTTTCTTT.

This chain connects TRBV10-3 to TRBJ2-5, with a possible D match to TRBD2 (5 bases). Germline V gives CDR1 ENHRY, CDR2 SYGVKD. V shed 3 bases and J shed 5 bases, with 13 bases lying between them. The CDR3 length is 14 residues. The CDR3 region has the DNA TGTGCCATCAGTGAAACTAGGAGGCCCGAGACCCAGTACTTC. This codes for CAISETRRPETQYF.

The chain couples TRBV7-3 to TRBJ2-5; 14 bases are a match to TRBD2. Losses at the gene ends were 5 bases for V and 3 bases for J; bases not matched to a gene: 2. This CDR3 is 15 amino acids long. Per the germline V gene, CDR1 is SGHTA and CDR2 is FQGTGA. CDR3 coding DNA: TGTGCCAGCAGCATGGGACTAGCGGGAGAAGAGACCCAGTACTTC. This gives the protein CASSMGLAGEETQYF.

The rearrangement joins TRBV5-1 to TRBJ1-4; TRBD1 might be the D (5 bases). Deletions cut 0 bases from V and 0 bases from J, with 9 bases between. This CDR3 comprises 16 residues. The germline V gene has CDR1 SGHRS and CDR2 YFSETQ. The CDR3 protein is CASSLDTQATNEKLFF. CDR3 in DNA: TGCGCCAGCAGCTTGGATACACAGGCAACTAATGAAAAACTGTTTTTT.

This clone has just one count. V and J are TRBV19 and TRBJ1-5, with D possibly matching TRBD1 (5 bases). Germline CDR1 is LNHDA and CDR2 is SQIVND (reference sequence). There are 17 residues in the CDR3. Trimming removed 5 bases at V and 5 bases at J, with 22 bases between. The CDR3 sequence: CASSPRGVTTGHQPQHF. CDR3 nucleotide sequence: TGTGCCAGTAGTCCGCGGGGGGTGACGACCGGCCATCAGCCCCAGCATTTT.

This clone was seen only once. This chain connects TRBV5-1 to TRBJ1-1; D unresolved. Germline V CDR1 and CDR2: SGHRS, YFSETQ. Trimming shortened V by 6 bases and J by 1 base, and 19 bases separated the two germline ends. CDR3 size: 16 residues. In DNA form, the CDR3 reads TGCGCCAGCAACAACTACCCCCACGGAGGGAACACTGAAGCTTTCTTT. As protein: CASNNYPHGGNTEAFF.

V usage is TRBV29-1 and J usage is TRBJ1-1; 7 bases are shared with TRBD1. With 2 bases clipped from V and 2 bases from J, the junction kept 5 bases outside the gene matches. Germline values: CDR1 SQVTM, CDR2 ANQGSEA. The CDR3 covers 14 residues. The CDR3 sequence: CSVELQGGNTEAFF. CDR3 DNA sequence: TGCAGCGTTGAACTCCAGGGGGGAAACACTGAAGCTTTCTTT.

This clone appeared a single time. The gene calls are TRBV15 and TRBJ1-4; 11 bases line up with TRBD1. V lost 3 bases, J lost 7 bases, and 4 bases stayed unmatched. Germline V gene sequence: CDR1 LNHNV, CDR2 YYDKDF (reference sequence). The length of the CDR3 is 15 residues. This CDR3 is CATSRTGTGGEKLFF. CDR3 DNA: TGTGCCACCAGCAGGACCGGGACAGGGGGTGAAAAACTGTTTTTT.

The gene calls are TRBV4-2 and TRBJ2-1; 7 bases agree with TRBD2. Unmatched junction bases numbered 9, after V lost 0 bases and J lost 4 bases. Germline V gene lookup returns CDR1 LGHNA and CDR2 YNFKEQ. CDR3 length: 17 amino acids. The CDR3 bases are TGTGCCAGCAGCCAAGATTTTAGGGAGGGGCTTTACAATGAGCAGTTCTTC. Encoded protein: CASSQDFREGLYNEQFF.